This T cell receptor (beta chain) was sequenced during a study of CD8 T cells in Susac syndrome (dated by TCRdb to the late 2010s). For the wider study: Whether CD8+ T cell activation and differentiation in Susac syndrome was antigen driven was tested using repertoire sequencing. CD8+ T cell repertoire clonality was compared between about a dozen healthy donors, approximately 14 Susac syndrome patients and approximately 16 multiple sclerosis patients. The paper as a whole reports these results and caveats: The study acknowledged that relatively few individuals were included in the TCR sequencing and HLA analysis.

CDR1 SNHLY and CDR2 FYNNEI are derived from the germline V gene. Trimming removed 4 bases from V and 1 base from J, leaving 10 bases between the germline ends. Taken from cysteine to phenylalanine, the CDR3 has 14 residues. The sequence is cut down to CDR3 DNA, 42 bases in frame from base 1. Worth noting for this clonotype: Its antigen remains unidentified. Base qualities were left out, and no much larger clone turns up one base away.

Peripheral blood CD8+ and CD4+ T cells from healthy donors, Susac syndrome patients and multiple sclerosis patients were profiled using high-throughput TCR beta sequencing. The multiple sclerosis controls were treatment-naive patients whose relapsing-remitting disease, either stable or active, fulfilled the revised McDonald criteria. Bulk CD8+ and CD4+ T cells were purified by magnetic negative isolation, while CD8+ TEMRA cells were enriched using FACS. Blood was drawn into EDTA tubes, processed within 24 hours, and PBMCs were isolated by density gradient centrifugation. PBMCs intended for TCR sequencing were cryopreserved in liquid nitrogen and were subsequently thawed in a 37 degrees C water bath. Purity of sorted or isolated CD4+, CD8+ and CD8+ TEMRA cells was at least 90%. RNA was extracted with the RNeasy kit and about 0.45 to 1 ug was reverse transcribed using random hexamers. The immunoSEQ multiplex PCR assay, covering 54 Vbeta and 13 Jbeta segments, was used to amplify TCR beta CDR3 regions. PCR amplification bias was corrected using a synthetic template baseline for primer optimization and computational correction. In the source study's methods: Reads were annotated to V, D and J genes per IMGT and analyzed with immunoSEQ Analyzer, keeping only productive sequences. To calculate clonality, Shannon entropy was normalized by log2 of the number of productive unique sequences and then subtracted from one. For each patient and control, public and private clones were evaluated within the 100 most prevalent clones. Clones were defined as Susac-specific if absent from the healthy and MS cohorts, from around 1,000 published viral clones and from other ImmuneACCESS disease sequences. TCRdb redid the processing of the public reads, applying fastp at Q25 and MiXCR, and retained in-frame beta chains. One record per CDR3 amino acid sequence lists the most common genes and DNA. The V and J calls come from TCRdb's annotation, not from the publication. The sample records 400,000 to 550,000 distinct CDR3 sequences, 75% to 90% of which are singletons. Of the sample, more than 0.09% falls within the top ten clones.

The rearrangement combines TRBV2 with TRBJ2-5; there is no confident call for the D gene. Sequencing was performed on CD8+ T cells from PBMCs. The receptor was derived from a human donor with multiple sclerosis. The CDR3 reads CASSGYITQETQYF. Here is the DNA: TGTGCCAGCAGTGGGTACATAACCCAAGAGACCCAGTACTTC.